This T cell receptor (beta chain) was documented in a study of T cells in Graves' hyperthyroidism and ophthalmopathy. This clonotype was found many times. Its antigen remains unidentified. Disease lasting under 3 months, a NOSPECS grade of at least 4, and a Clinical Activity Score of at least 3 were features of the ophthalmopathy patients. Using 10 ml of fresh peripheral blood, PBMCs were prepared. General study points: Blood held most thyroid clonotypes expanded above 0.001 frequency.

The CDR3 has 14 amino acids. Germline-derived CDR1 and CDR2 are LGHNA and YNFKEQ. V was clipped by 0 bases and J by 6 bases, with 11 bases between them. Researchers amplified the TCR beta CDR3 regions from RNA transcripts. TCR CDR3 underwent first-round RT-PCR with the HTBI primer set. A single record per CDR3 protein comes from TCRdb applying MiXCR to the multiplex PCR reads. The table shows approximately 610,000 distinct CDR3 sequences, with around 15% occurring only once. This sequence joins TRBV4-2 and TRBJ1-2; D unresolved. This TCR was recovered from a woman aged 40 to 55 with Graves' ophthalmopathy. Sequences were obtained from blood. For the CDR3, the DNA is TGTGCCAGCAGCCAAGATCGGTGGGTGGATGGCTACACCTTC. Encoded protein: CASSQDRWVDGYTF.